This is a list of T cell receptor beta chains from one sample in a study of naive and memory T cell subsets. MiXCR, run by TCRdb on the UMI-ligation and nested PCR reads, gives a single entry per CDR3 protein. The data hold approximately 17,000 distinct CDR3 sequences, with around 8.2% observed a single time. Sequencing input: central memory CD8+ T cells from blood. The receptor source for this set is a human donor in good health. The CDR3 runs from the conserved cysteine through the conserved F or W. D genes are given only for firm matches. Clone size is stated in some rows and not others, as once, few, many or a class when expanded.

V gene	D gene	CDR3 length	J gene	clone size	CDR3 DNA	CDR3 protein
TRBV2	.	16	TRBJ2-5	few	TGTGCCAGCAGTGAAGCGCACGGGGAGGTGGAGGAGACCCAGTACTTC	CASSEAHGEVEETQYF
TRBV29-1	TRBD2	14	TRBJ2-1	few	TGCAGCGTTGAAGGCGGGAGGGTCAGCAATGAGCAGTTCTTC	CSVEGGRVSNEQFF
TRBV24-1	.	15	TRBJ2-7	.	TGTGCCACCAGTAGAGCAGGGGACTCCCTCTACGAGCAGTACTTC	CATSRAGDSLYEQYF
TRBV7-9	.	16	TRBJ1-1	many	TGTGCCAGCAGCTTATACCCGACAGGTACGAACACTGAAGCTTTCTTT	CASSLYPTGTNTEAFF
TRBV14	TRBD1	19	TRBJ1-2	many	TGTGCCAGCAGCCAAACGACATTGACAGGGGCGCCTTCCTTTTATGGCTACACCTTC	CASSQTTLTGAPSFYGYTF
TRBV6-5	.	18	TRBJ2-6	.	TGTGCCAGCAGTTACTCACACAGTTCAATCTCTGGGGCCAACGTCCTGACTTTC	CASSYSHSSISGANVLTF
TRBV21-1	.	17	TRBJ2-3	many	TGTGCCAGCAGCTTCTCACCCGGGACAGAAAGCACAGATACGCAGTATTTT	CASSFSPGTESTDTQYF
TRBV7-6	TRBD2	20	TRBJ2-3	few	TGTGCCAGCAGCTTCATAAATCAGGGACTAGCGGGAAAGGGGGCGGATACGCAGTATTTT	CASSFINQGLAGKGADTQYF
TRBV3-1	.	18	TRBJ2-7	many	TGTGCCAGCAGCCAAGGGGGTTTCGCGGGACAGAGCTCCTACGAGCAGTACTTC	CASSQGGFAGQSSYEQYF
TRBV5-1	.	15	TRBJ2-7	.	TGCGCCAGCAGGGACCACAGGGCAAGCTCCTACGAGCAGTACTTC	CASRDHRASSYEQYF
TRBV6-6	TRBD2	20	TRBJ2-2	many	TGTGCCAGCAGTTACCCCGAACTAGCGGGAGTCCGAAGGAAACCCTGGGAGCTGTTTTTT	CASSYPELAGVRRKPWELFF
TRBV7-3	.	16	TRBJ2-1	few	TGTGCCAGCAGCTTTGCACGGGACTCCAAACCTAATGAGCAGTTCTTC	CASSFARDSKPNEQFF
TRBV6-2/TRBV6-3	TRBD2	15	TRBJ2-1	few	TGTGCCAGCAGCAATATAGCGGGGGGATACAATGAGCAGTTCTTC	CASSNIAGGYNEQFF
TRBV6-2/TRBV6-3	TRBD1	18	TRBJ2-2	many	TGTGCCAGCAGTTACAGCGGGACAGGGGACGAGTTCACCGGGGAGCTGTTTTTT	CASSYSGTGDEFTGELFF
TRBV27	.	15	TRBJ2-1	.	TGTGCCAGCACCTTTTCTGGACCACTCTACAATGAGCAGTTCTTC	CASTFSGPLYNEQFF
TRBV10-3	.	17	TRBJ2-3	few	TGTGCCATCAGGCCAACAAATCAGGGGACTAGCACAGATACGCAGTATTTT	CAIRPTNQGTSTDTQYF
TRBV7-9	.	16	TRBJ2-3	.	TGTGCCAGCAGACCTGGCTGGGGGGTTCGGGCAGATACGCAGTATTTT	CASRPGWGVRADTQYF
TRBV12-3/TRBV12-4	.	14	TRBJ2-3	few	TGTGCCAGCACCACGGACCGACTGACAGATACGCAGTATTTT	CASTTDRLTDTQYF
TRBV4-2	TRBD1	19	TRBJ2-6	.	TGTGCCAGCAGCCGAGACAGGGAGTATAGCGCCTCTGGGGCCAACGTCCTGACTTTC	CASSRDREYSASGANVLTF
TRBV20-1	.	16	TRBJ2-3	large	TGCAGTGCTGCCCTCCTCGGGGTAGCGGGCACAGATACGCAGTATTTT	CSAALLGVAGTDTQYF
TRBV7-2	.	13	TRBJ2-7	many	TGTGCCAGCAGCGTGGCGGGATCCTACGAGCAGTACTTC	CASSVAGSYEQYF
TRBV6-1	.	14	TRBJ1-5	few	TGTGCCAGCTCCAGGGTCGACCCAAATCAGCCCCAGCATTTT	CASSRVDPNQPQHF
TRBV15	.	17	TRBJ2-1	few	TGTGCCACCAGCAGATCCTATTATCAACAGGTATACAATGAGCAGTTCTTC	CATSRSYYQQVYNEQFF